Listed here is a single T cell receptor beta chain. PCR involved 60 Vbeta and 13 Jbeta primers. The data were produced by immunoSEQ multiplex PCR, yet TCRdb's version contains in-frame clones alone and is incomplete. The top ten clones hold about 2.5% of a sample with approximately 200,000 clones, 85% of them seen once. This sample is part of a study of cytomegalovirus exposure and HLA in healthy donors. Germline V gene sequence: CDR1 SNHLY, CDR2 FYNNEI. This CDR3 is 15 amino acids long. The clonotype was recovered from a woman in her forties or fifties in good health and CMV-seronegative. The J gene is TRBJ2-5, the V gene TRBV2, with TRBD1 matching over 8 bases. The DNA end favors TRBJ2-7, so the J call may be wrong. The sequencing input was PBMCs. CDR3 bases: TGTGCCAGCAGTGAACTCACAGGGGGGACCTACGAGCAGTACTTC. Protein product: CASSELTGGTYEQYF.